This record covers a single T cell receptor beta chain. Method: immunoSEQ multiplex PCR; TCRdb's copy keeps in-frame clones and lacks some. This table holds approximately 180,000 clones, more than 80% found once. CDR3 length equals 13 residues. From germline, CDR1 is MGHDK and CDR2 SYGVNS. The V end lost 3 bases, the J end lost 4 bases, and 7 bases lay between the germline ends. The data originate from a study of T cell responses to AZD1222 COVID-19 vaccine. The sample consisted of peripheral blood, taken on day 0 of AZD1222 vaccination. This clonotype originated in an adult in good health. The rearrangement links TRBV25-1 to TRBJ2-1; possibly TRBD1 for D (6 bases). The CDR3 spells CASSEDRYNEQFF. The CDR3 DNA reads TGTGCCAGCAGTGAGGACAGATACAATGAGCAGTTCTTC.